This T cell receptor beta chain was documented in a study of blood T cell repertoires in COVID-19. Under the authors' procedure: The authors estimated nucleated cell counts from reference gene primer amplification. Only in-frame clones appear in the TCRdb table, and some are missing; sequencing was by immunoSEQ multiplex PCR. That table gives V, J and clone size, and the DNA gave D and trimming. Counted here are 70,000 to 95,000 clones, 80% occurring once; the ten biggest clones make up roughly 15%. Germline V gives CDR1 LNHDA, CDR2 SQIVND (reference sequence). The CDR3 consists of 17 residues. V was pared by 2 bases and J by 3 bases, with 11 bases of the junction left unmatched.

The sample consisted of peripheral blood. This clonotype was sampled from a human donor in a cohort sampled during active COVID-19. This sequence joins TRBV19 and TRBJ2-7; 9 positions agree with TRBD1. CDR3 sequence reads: CASSINGRGQGGYEQYF. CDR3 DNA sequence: TGTGCCAGTAGTATAAACGGACGGGGACAGGGAGGCTACGAGCAGTACTTC.